The 14 T cell receptor beta chains in this list originate from one sample, sequenced in a study of OX40 agonist ivuxolimab in advanced cancers. The protocol was immunoSEQ multiplex PCR, while the TCRdb copy is restricted to in-frame clones and leaves out a portion. The sample lists about 93,000 clones; 94% were seen once. Here the sequenced sample was CD4+ or CD8+ T cells sorted from blood, taken in a trial of the OX40 agonist ivuxolimab. The receptors here all came from an adult with an advanced solid tumor such as melanoma, head and neck, liver or kidney cancer.

The gene calls are TRBV5-4 and TRBJ2-7; no clear D gene. CDR3 length equals 16 residues. From germline, CDR1 is SGHNT and CDR2 YYREEE (reference sequence). The V end was cut by 1 base, the J end by 3 bases, with 17 bases between. The chain's CDR3 is CASSLMGFPSIYEQYF. As DNA, the CDR3 is TGTGCCAGCAGCTTGATGGGATTCCCATCAATCTACGAGCAGTACTTC.

The chain links TRBV5-1 to TRBJ2-2, with D unclear. The germline V and J ends were trimmed by 5 bases and 6 bases, with 5 bases remaining between them. The germline CDR1 and CDR2 sequences are SGHRS and YFSETQ. The length of the CDR3 is 11 residues. The CDR3 nucleotides read TGCGCCAGCAGTTTCGCCGGGGAGCTGTTTTTT. Protein sequence: CASSFAGELFF.

The chain couples TRBV4-3 to TRBJ1-3, with a weak D call TRBD1 (6 bases). Germline CDR1 LGHNA, CDR2 YSLEER. CDR3 size: 14 residues. Trimming took 3 bases from V and 0 from J, leaving 6 bases between them. The DNA of the CDR3 is TGCGCCAGCAGCCAGGACAGCTCTGGAAACACCATATATTTT. This codes for CASSQDSSGNTIYF.

The chain employs TRBV7-6 and TRBJ2-1, with 9 nucleotides matching TRBD1. Germline V gene lookup returns CDR1 SGHVS and CDR2 FNYEAQ. The CDR3 is 15 amino acids. The V gene end was trimmed by 5 bases and the J gene end by 5 bases; junction bases not matched to a gene: 7. Here the CDR3 reads CASSPNRGLHNEQFF. The CDR3 nucleotides are TGTGCCAGCAGCCCGAACAGGGGGCTACACAATGAGCAGTTCTTC.

The gene calls are TRBV6-5 and TRBJ2-5; D unresolved. CDR1 is MNHEY and CDR2 is SVGAGI in the germline V gene. The CDR3 sequence is 14 residues long. V lost 7 bases to trimming and J lost 3 bases, with 15 bases between them. The CDR3 loop is CASTKIENEETQYF. CDR3 in DNA: TGTGCCAGCACCAAAATCGAAAATGAAGAGACCCAGTACTTC.

The chain uses TRBV21-1 and TRBJ2-5. TRBV21-1 is described as a pseudogene. This CDR3 has 17 residues. The CDR3 is CASSEDTPAMYQETQYF. DNA for the CDR3: TGTGCCAGCAGCGAAGACACTCCTGCGATGTACCAAGAGACCCAGTACTTC.

This chain uses TRBV27 with TRBJ1-6; D gene uncertain. CDR3 size: 13 residues. Germline V gene data show CDR1 as MNHEY and CDR2 as SMNVEV (reference sequence). V was pared by 0 bases and J by 8 bases, with 5 bases between. The CDR3 spells CASSLSGYSPLHF. The CDR3, as DNA: TGTGCCAGCAGTTTATCGGGTTATTCACCCCTCCACTTT.

This clone was detected once. The chain links TRBV18 to TRBJ1-4, with 9 bases that match TRBD1. Germline CDR1 KGHSH, CDR2 LQKENI. The length of the CDR3 is 15 residues. With 4 bases clipped from V and 5 bases from J, the junction kept 5 bases outside the gene matches. CDR3 DNA sequence: TGTGCCAGCTCACTGGACAGGGGCGAAAATGAAAAACTGTTTTTT. Protein: CASSLDRGENEKLFF.

The CDR3 region has the DNA TGTGCCAGCAGCTTCCAAGAAAGCCTCTATGGCTACACCTTC. Amino acids: CASSFQESLYGYTF. The chain combines TRBV5-5 with TRBJ1-2, with D uncertain. This CDR3 is built from 14 residues. The V gene lost 2 bases and the J gene lost 4 bases, with 12 bases spanning the gap. The germline V gene has CDR1 SGHKS and CDR2 YYEKEE (reference sequence).

The chain combines TRBV19 with TRBJ2-3; D is unclear. The CDR3 loop spans 15 amino acids. CDR1 is LNHDA, CDR2 SQIVND, per germline (reference sequence). Trimming left V 0 bases short and J 4 bases short, with 11 bases between. This CDR3 reads CASSIDPGDSDTQYF. The CDR3 coding sequence is TGTGCCAGTAGTATAGATCCAGGCGACTCAGATACGCAGTATTTT.

The chain employs TRBV5-4 and TRBJ2-1; D not certain. The CDR3 consists of 12 residues. V lost 4 bases, J lost 6 bases, and 8 bases lay in between. CDR1 and CDR2 (germline): SGHNT, YYREEE (reference sequence). The chain's CDR3 is CASSPYPNEQFF. Written as DNA, the CDR3 is TGTGCCAGCAGCCCCTACCCCAATGAGCAGTTCTTC.

The chain is built from TRBV5-4 and TRBJ1-2; TRBD1 might be the D (5 bases). Trimming cost V 2 bases and J 5 bases, with 10 bases left between them. This CDR3 contains 13 residues. Looked up from germline, CDR1 is SGHNT and CDR2 is YYREEE (reference sequence). The CDR3 spells CASSLGQVYGYTF. The CDR3 nucleotides are TGTGCCAGCAGCTTAGGACAAGTTTATGGCTACACCTTC.

The chain is built from TRBV7-2 and TRBJ2-3, with 10 bases that match TRBD2. V lost 5 bases to trimming and J lost 4 bases; unmatched junction nucleotides: 3. The CDR3 consists of 14 residues. Germline-derived CDR1 and CDR2 are SGHTA and FQGNSA. As DNA, the CDR3 is TGTGCCAGCAGCGACAGCGGGGGGGCAGATACGCAGTATTTT. Translating gives CASSDSGGADTQYF.

This clone was recorded only once. The chain joins TRBV10-3 to TRBJ1-1; a possible D gene is TRBD1 (5 bases). Germline lookup yields CDR1 ENHRY and CDR2 SYGVKD. Trimming removed 2 bases at V and 0 bases at J, with 16 bases between. This CDR3 is 17 amino acids long. CDR3: CAISEGWLGGVNTEAFF. The CDR3 nucleotides are TGTGCCATCAGTGAGGGATGGTTGGGGGGTGTGAACACTGAAGCTTTCTTT.